This T cell receptor (beta chain) was recorded in a study of tumor-infiltrating lymphocytes in oesophageal squamous cell carcinoma. TCRdb passed the PCR reads through MiXCR, listing each CDR3 protein once. Found here are about 21,000 distinct CDR3 sequences, 36% of them singletons; the top ten hold about 12%. The V segment lost 5 bases and the J segment 1 base; nucleotides outside the gene matches: 6. The germline V gene encodes CDR1 SGHVS and CDR2 FQNEAQ. The CDR3 extends over 16 amino acids. Sequenced: esophageal tumor tissue. The TCR was taken from a male donor with esophageal squamous cell carcinoma. This chain connects TRBV7-8 to TRBJ2-2; 8 nucleotides align to TRBD1. The DNA of the CDR3 is TGTGCCAGCAGCCGGACGGGACAGGAGAACACCGGGGAGCTGTTTTTT. Its protein is CASSRTGQENTGELFF.